This TCR beta chain was sequenced during a study of OX40 agonist ivuxolimab in advanced cancers. Study at large: Ivuxolimab, an antibody that agonizes OX40 (CD134), was administered to the patients. Antecedent anti-PD-1, anti-PD-L1 or anti-CTLA-4 therapy was permissible, with roughly 40% having received some. Study-wide results and caveats: The study did not work out the antigen specificity of the expanded peripheral T cells.

At cycle 4 day 1, cycle 7 day 1, and baseline, blood was sampled. In regard to this clone: Its antigen remains unidentified.

Sequencing was performed with immunoSEQ multiplex PCR; in TCRdb, only in-frame clones are kept and a portion is missing. This table holds 65,000 to 90,000 clones, roughly four fifths found once. The V gene lost 5 bases and the J gene lost 10 bases, with 17 bases spanning the gap. The CDR3 has 13 amino acids. The V gene's germline CDR1 is SEHNR and CDR2 FQNEAQ (reference sequence). The chain couples TRBV7-9 to TRBJ1-2, with D maybe TRBD1 (5 bases). This sequence was found in an adult with an advanced solid tumor such as melanoma, head and neck, liver or kidney cancer. The specimen was CD4+ or CD8+ T cells sorted from blood, collected in a trial of the OX40 agonist ivuxolimab. The DNA of the CDR3 is TGTGCCAGCAGCAATAGTGGGGCGTCTGTCTACACCTTC. It specifies CASSNSGASVYTF. Full variable domain (rest looked up from reference TRBV7-9 and TRBJ1-2): DTGVSQNPRHKITKRGQNVTFRCDPISEHNRLYWYRQTLGQGPEFLTYFQNEAQLEKSRLLSDRFSAERPKGSFSTLEIQRTEQGDSAMYLCASSNSGASVYTFGSGTRLTVV.